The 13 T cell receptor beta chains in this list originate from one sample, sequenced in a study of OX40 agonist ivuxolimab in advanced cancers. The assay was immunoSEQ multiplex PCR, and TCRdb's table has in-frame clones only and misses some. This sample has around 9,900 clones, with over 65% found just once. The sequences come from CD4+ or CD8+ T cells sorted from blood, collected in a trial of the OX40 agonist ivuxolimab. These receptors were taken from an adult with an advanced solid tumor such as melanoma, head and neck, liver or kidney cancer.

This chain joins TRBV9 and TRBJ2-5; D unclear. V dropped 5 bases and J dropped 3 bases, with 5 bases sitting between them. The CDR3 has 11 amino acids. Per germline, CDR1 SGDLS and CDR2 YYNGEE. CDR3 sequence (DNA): TGTGCCAGCAGTGGGGAAGAGACCCAGTACTTC. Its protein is CASSGEETQYF.

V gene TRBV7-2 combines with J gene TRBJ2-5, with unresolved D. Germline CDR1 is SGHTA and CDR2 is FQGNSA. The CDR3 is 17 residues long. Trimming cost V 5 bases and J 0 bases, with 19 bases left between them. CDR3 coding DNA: TGTGCCAGCAGCCTCCAAATTGGAACCGAGTACCAAGAGACCCAGTACTTC. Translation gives CASSLQIGTEYQETQYF.

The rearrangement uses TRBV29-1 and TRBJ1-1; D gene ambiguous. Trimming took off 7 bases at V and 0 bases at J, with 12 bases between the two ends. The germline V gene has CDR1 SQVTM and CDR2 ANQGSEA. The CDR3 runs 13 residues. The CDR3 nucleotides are TGCAGCGCCGCAGGAGTAATGAACACTGAAGCTTTCTTT. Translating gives CSAAGVMNTEAFF.

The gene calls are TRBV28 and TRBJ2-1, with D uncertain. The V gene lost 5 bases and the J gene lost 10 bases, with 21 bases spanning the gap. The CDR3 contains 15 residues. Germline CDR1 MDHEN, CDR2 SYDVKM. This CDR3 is CASSALSNEQLEQFF. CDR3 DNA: TGTGCCAGCAGTGCCCTTAGCAATGAGCAGCTAGAGCAGTTCTTC.

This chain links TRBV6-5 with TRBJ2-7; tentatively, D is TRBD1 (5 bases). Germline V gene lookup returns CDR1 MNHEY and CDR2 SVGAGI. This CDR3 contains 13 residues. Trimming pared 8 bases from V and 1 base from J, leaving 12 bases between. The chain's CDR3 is CASAPGPSYEQYF. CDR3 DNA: TGTGCCAGCGCGCCAGGGCCATCCTACGAGCAGTACTTC.

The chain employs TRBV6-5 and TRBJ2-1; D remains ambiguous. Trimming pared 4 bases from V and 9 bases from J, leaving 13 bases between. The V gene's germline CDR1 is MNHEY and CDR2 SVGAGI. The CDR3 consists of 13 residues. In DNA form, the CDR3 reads TGTGCCAGCAGTTTAAGGACCCCGGTTGAGCAGTTCTTC. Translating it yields CASSLRTPVEQFF.

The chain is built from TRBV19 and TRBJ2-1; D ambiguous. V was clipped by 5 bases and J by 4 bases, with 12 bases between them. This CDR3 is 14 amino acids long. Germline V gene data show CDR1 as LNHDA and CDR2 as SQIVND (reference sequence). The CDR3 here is CASSPWEVYNEQFF. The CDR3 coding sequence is TGTGCCAGTAGTCCCTGGGAAGTGTACAATGAGCAGTTCTTC.

The CDR3 DNA reads TGTGCCAGCAGCGTAGGGGGGACGGGTACCACTGAAGCTTTCTTT. As protein: CASSVGGTGTTEAFF. This chain connects TRBV9 to TRBJ1-1; TRBD1 is a possible D gene (5 bases). Germline assignment: CDR1 SGDLS and CDR2 YYNGEE. V shed 0 bases and J shed 4 bases, with 13 bases lying between them. This CDR3 has 15 residues.

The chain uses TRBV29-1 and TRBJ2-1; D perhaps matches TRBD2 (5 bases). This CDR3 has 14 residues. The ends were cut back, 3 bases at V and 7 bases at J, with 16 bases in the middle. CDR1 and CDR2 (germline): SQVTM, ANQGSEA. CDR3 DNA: TGCAGCGTTGAGGGTGAGCGGTGGGCGAATGAGCAGTTCTTC. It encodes CSVEGERWANEQFF.

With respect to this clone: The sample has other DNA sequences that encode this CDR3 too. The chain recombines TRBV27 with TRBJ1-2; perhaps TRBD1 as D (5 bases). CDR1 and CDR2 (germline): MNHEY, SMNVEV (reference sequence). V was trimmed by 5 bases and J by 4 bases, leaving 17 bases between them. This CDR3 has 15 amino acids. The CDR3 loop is CASSPGGGGFYGYTF. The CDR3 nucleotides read TGTGCCAGCAGTCCCGGTGGGGGGGGGTTCTATGGCTACACCTTC.

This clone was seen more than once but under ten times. The CDR3 DNA is TGCGCCAGCAGCCAAGATGCCAGCTCTGGAAACACCATATATTTT. Protein: CASSQDASSGNTIYF. The V gene is TRBV4-3, the J gene TRBJ1-3; D is ambiguous. Germline assignment: CDR1 LGHNA and CDR2 YSLEER. V lost 0 bases and J 0 bases, leaving 6 bases between the germline ends. This CDR3 spans 15 amino acids.

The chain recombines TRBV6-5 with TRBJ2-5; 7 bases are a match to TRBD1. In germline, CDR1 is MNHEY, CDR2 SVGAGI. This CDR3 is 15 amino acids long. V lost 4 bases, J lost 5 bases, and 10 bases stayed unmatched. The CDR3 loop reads CASSSLLTGWETQYF. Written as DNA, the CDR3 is TGTGCCAGCAGTTCTCTCCTGACAGGGTGGGAGACCCAGTACTTC.

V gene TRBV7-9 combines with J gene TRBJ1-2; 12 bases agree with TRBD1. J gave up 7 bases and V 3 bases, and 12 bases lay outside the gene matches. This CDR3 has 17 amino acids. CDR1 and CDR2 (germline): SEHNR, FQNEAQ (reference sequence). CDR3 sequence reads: CASSFPGTGGMVVGYTF. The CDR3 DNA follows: TGTGCCAGCAGCTTTCCCGGGACAGGGGGCATGGTAGTTGGCTACACCTTC.